The T cell receptor (beta chain) described here comes from a study of Ad26.COV2.S vaccination and SARS-CoV-2 variants. Study-level findings and limits: Total T cell responses, in the TCR breadth and depth analyses, may have been underestimated. Spike-specific TCR breadth was greater in vaccine than placebo recipients. Vaccine and placebo groups showed comparable non-spike TCR breadth.

Regarding this clone: Antigen: not known.

Profiled with immunoSEQ multiplex PCR; TCRdb holds only in-frame clones, not every one. This table has approximately 90,000 clones, more than 70% appearing once. The germline V gene encodes CDR1 LGHDT and CDR2 YNNKEL (reference sequence). The CDR3 is made up of 16 amino acids. Trimming at V came to 4 bases and at J to 8 bases, leaving 8 bases not matched to a gene. V usage is TRBV3-1 (or the pseudogene TRBV3-2) and J usage is TRBJ2-1; 13 bases are shared with TRBD2. This TCR came from a human donor who had recovered from COVID-19. The sequencing here drew on peripheral blood, taken after recovery from COVID-19. The CDR3, as DNA: TGTGCCAGCAGCCGTCGGACTAGCGGGAGAGGGGATGAGCAGTTCTTC. It yields the protein CASSRRTSGRGDEQFF.